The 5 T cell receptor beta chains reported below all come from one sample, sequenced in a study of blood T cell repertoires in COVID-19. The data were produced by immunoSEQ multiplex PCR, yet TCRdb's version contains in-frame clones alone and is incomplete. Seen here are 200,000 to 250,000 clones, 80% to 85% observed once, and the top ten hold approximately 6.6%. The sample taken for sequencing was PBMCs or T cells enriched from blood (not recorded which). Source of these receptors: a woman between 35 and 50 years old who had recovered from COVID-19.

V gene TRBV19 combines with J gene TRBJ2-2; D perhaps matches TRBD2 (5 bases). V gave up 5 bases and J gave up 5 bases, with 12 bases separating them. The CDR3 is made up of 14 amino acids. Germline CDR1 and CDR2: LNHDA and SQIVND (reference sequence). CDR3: CASSHRTGTGELFF. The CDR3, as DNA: TGTGCCAGTAGTCACCGGACTGGGACCGGGGAGCTGTTTTTT.

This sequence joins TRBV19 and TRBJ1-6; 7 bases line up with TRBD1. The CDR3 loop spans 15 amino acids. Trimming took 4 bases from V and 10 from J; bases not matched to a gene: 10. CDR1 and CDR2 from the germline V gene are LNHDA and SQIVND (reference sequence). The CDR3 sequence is CASSRGDSLRSPLHF. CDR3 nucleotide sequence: TGTGCCAGTAGTAGAGGGGACAGCCTGAGGTCACCCCTCCACTTT. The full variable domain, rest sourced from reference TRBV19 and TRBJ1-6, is DGGITQSPKYLFRKEGQNVTLSCEQNLNHDAMYWYRQDPGQGLRLIYYSQIVNDFQKGDIAEGYSVSREKKESFPLTVTSAQKNPTAFYLCASSRGDSLRSPLHFGNGTRLTVT.

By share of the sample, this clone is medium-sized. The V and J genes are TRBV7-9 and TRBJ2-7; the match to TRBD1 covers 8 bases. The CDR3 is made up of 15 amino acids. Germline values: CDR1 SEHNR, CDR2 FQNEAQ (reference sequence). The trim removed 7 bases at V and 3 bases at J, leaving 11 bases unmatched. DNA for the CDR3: TGTGCCAGCAACAACCCGGGACAGGCGATCTACGAGCAGTACTTC. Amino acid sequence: CASNNPGQAIYEQYF.

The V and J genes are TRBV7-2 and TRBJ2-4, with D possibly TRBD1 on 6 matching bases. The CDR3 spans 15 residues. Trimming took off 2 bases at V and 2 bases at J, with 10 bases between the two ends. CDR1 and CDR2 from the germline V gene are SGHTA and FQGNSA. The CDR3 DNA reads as TGTGCCAGCAGCTTAAACAGGGCAACCAAAAACATTCAGTACTTC. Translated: CASSLNRATKNIQYF.

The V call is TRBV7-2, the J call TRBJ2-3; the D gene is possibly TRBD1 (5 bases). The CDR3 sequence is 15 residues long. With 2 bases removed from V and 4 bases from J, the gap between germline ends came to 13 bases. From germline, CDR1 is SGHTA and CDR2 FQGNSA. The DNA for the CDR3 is TGTGCCAGCAGCTTAAGAGCAGGGCTTGCAGATACGCAGTATTTT. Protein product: CASSLRAGLADTQYF.